The 9 T cell receptor beta chains below were found in one sample sequenced in a study of identical twins. TCRdb re-called the 5' RACE reads through MiXCR, storing one row per CDR3 protein. The sample has 500,000 to 550,000 distinct CDR3 sequences; approximately 22% are singletons. A further study also used this sample, focusing on T cells expressing NK-cell markers.

Sequenced sample: CD4+ T cells sorted from blood. Source of these receptors: a woman under 30 in good health.

The V and J genes are TRBV10-3 and TRBJ2-2; 7 positions agree with TRBD2. The germline CDR1 and CDR2 sequences are ENHRY and SYGVKD. CDR3 length: 15 amino acids. The V segment lost 3 bases and the J segment 6 bases; nucleotides outside the gene matches: 7. The CDR3 is CAISDPSGGSGELFF. CDR3 DNA sequence: TGTGCCATCAGTGATCCGTCGGGGGGTTCCGGGGAGCTGTTTTTT.

This rearrangement joins TRBV7-9 to TRBJ2-1, with 10 bases that match TRBD2. J gave up 2 bases and V 4 bases, and 5 bases lay outside the gene matches. Germline lookup yields CDR1 SEHNR and CDR2 FQNEAQ (reference sequence). The length of the CDR3 is 16 residues. CDR3 sequence reads: CASSSTLAGAYNEQFF. CDR3 nucleotide sequence: TGTGCCAGCAGCTCCACCCTAGCGGGGGCCTACAATGAGCAGTTCTTC.

This clonotype appeared once. The V gene is TRBV30, the J gene TRBJ2-1; D ambiguous. Germline CDR1 reads GTSNPN; CDR2 reads SVGIG (reference sequence). The V and J ends lost 2 bases and 5 bases respectively, with 10 bases between them. This CDR3 region has 13 residues. This CDR3 is CAWSFRPHNEQFF. The CDR3 DNA follows: TGTGCCTGGAGTTTCCGGCCCCACAATGAGCAGTTCTTC.

The chain employs TRBV15 and TRBJ1-2; D unclear. Deletions cut 6 bases from V and 0 bases from J, with 11 bases between. The CDR3 sequence is 14 residues long. The germline V gene has CDR1 LNHNV and CDR2 YYDKDF (reference sequence). The CDR3 sequence: CATREHNTNYGYTF. CDR3 in DNA: TGTGCCACCAGGGAACACAATACTAACTATGGCTACACCTTC.

With respect to this clonotype: An end of the junction does not agree with germline; a read error may underlie this. The chain joins TRBV3-1 to TRBJ2-6; D not resolved. This CDR3 contains 15 residues. The germline gives CDR1 LGHDT, CDR2 YNNKEL (reference sequence). The CDR3 region is CASCQGQSEANVLTF. CDR3 in DNA: TGTGCCAGCTGCCAAGGGCAGTCGGAGGCCAACGTCCTGACTTTC.

This clonotype appeared a few times. V and J are TRBV12-3 or TRBV12-4 and TRBJ2-7; TRBD1 aligns across 9 bases. J gave up 5 bases and V 5 bases, and 10 bases lay outside the gene matches. The CDR3 runs 15 residues. CDR3 nucleotide sequence: TGTGCCAGCAGTCCTGGACAGGGGAGTATCAACGAGCAGTACTTC. It encodes CASSPGQGSINEQYF.

The chain links TRBV20-1 to TRBJ2-7; D is uncertain. This CDR3 has 13 amino acids. Germline-derived CDR1 and CDR2 are DFQATT and SNEGSKA (reference sequence). V was clipped by 3 bases and J by 3 bases, with 12 bases between them. The CDR3 region is CSARFGMRYEQYF. The CDR3 coding sequence is TGCAGTGCTAGGTTCGGTATGCGCTACGAGCAGTACTTC.

This clonotype was picked up a small number of times. The chain employs TRBV19 and TRBJ2-7; 8 bases are a match to TRBD1. V shed 6 bases and J 4 bases; nucleotides not matched to a gene: 8. The CDR3 covers 14 residues. Germline values: CDR1 LNHDA, CDR2 SQIVND (reference sequence). CDR3 region: CASRLTGTGYEQYF. In nucleotides, the CDR3 is TGTGCCAGTAGGCTAACCGGGACAGGATACGAGCAGTACTTC.

This clonotype was detected a few times. V is TRBV20-1 and J is TRBJ2-2, with TRBD1 as a possible D gene (5 bases). CDR1 DFQATT and CDR2 SNEGSKA come from the germline V gene (reference sequence). Trimming stripped 6 bases from V and 0 bases from J, with 8 bases between. The CDR3 has 13 residues. CDR3 in DNA: TGCAGTGCGAGCAGGGCGAACACCGGGGAGCTGTTTTTT. It translates to CSASRANTGELFF.